The entry below gives a single T cell receptor (beta chain) sequence along with its context. TCR beta libraries were built with iRepertoire HTBI primers and Arm-PCR of CDR3 regions. Each CDR3 protein gets one entry after TCRdb re-called the multiplex PCR reads with MiXCR. The sample has over 400,000 distinct CDR3 sequences, around 15% seen once. This sample is drawn from a study of regulatory T cells in long-lasting Graves disease. The CDR3 is 13 amino acids. V was clipped by 5 bases and J by 0 bases, with 6 bases between them. The germline V gene encodes CDR1 SGHRS and CDR2 YFSETQ. The time point: newly diagnosed GD, antithyroid drugs for less than 3 months. Preparation of the TCR library used RNA extracted from PBMCs. This sample was also put to use in a study of T cells in Graves' hyperthyroidism and ophthalmopathy. That publication notes: The study defined stable Graves' hyperthyroidism as no ophthalmopathy progression within 18 months. A set of HTBI primers served as the primers for a first-round RT-PCR of the TCR CDR3. Ophthalmopathy cases were set apart from stable hyperthyroidism by a 13 V-J model.

This chain joins TRBV5-1 and TRBJ2-1; D call uncertain. The source material was peripheral blood mononuclear cells (PBMCs), sampled at new diagnosis, from a patient treated with antithyroid drugs. This TCR was recovered from a woman aged 45-59 years with Graves disease. CDR3 coding DNA: TGCGCCAGCAGGGCGTACTCCTACAATGAGCAGTTCTTC. This codes for CASRAYSYNEQFF.